This TCR beta chain was identified in a study of beta chain features in type 1 diabetes. Study observations and caveats: When Type 1 diabetes patients were examined, their TCRB CDR3s proved moderately but significantly shorter in all four CD4+ subsets. Although PCR might favor shorter templates, it would do so equally in patients and controls. Sequencing from cDNA could over-represent high-TCR-expressing cells.

This CDR3 region has 17 residues. Germline V gives CDR1 SEHNR, CDR2 FQNEAQ (reference sequence). V was clipped by 4 bases and J by 4 bases; unmatched bases: 9. Expressed TCRB transcripts were sequenced because the isolated RNA had all been reverse transcribed beforehand. Profiling relied on immunoSEQ multiplex PCR, and the TCRdb table lists in-frame clones only, not all of them. Of some 160,000 clones listed, approximately 8.8% were seen once; the top ten hold under 0.85%. Concerning this clone itself: Antigen: not known.

Markers CD45RO/CCR7/CD25/CD127/CD95/CD27 served to sort CD4+ naive, central memory, regulatory and stem cell-like memory cells. The sequenced material came from central memory CD4+ T cells from blood. This chain uses TRBV7-9 with TRBJ2-5; 13 bases fit TRBD2. This TCR was recovered from a woman aged 30 to 39 with type 1 diabetes. The CDR3 spells CASSSGLAGVLGETQYF. The CDR3 nucleotides are TGTGCCAGCAGCTCTGGACTAGCGGGAGTGTTAGGAGAGACCCAGTACTTC.